Below, one T cell receptor beta chain is given with its context. The sample is drawn from a study of blood T cell repertoires in COVID-19. Overall study context: Spain, Italy and the United States supplied samples that represented acute and convalescent COVID-19. T cells, B-cell-depleted T cells, or PBMCs supplied cDNA or gDNA.

Germline CDR1 LNHDA, CDR2 SQIVND (reference sequence). The ends were cut back, 4 bases at V and 2 bases at J, with 8 bases in the middle. The CDR3 covers 13 residues. Authors' processing steps: Amplified reference gene primers provided the basis for estimating nucleated cell counts. Some clones are missing from TCRdb's copy, which holds only in-frame ones; the method was immunoSEQ multiplex PCR. V, J and clone size are taken as reported in that table, and D and trimming were inferred from the DNA itself. The table shows some 130,000 clones, with almost 85% occurring only once. This chain joins TRBV19 and TRBJ2-5, with D maybe TRBD2 (5 bases). The material sequenced was peripheral blood. The clonotype was recovered from a human donor in a cohort sampled during active COVID-19. CDR3 sequence (DNA): TGTGCCAGTAGTAGTGGAGGACAAGAGACCCAGTACTTC. Protein sequence: CASSSGGQETQYF.